This T cell receptor (beta chain) was sequenced in a study of blood T cells in healthy people across ages. PCR was performed a second time for roughly 7 to 11 cycles using a sample-barcoded 5' primer and a J-beta primer mix. A single record per CDR3 protein comes from TCRdb applying MiXCR to the 5' RACE reads. Found here are some 1.5 million distinct CDR3 sequences, approximately 30% of them singletons; the top ten hold roughly 8%. V was trimmed by 8 bases and J by 7 bases, leaving 15 bases between them. There are 14 residues in the CDR3. Per germline, CDR1 ENHRY and CDR2 SYGVKD. This clonotype was seen only a few times. The target antigen is unknown. Findings of the study overall: Naive CD4+ cell counts and diversity both ran higher in long-lived than in aged donors. TCR beta diversity, measured per million T cells, fell in a roughly linear way with age. Estimates based on one million T cells were treated as lower bounds.

This clonotype was sampled from a woman in her thirties in good health. The sequenced sample consisted of blood. This chain connects TRBV10-3 to TRBJ1-6; TRBD1 is a possible D gene (6 bases). CDR3 bases: TGTGCCATCCGACAGGTTCTGGGGAATTCACCCCTCCACTTT. Its translation: CAIRQVLGNSPLHF.